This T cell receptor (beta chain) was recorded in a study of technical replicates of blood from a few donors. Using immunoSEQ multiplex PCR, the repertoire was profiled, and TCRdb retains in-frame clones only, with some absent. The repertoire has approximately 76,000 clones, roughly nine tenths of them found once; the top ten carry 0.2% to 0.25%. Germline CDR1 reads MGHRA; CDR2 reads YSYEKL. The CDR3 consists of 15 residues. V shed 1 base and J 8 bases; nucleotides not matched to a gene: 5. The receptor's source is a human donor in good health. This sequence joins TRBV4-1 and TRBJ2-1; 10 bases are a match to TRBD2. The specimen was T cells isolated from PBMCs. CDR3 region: CASSQASGSGDEQFF. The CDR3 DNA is TGCGCCAGCAGCCAAGCTAGCGGGAGCGGGGATGAGCAGTTCTTC.